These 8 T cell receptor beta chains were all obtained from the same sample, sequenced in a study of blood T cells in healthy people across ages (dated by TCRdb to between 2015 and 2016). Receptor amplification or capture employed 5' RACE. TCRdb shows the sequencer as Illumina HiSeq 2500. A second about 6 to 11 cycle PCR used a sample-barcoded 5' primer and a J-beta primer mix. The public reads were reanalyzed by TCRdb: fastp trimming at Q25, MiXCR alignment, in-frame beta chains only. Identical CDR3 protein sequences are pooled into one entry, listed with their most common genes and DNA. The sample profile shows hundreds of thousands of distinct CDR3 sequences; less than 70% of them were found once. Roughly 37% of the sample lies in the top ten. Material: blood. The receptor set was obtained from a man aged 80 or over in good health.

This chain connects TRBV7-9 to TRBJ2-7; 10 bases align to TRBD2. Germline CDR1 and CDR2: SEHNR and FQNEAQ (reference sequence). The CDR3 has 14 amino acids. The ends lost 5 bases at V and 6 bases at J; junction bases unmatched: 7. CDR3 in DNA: TGTGCCAGCAGCGAGAGCGGGAGGGCCGGCGAGCAGTACTTC. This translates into CASSESGRAGEQYF.

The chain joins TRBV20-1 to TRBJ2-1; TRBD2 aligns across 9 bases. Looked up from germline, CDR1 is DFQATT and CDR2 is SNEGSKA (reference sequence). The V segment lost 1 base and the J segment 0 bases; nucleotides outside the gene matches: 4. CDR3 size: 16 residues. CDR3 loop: CSARAGSGSSYNEQFF. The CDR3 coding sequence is TGCAGTGCTAGAGCGGGTAGCGGGAGCTCCTACAATGAGCAGTTCTTC.

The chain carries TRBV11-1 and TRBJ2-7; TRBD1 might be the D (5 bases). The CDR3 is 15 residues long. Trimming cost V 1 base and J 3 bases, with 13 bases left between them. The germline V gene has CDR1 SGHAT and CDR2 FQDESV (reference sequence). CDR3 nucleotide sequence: TGTGCCAGCAGCTTAGGGCTCCAGGGCGTCTACGAGCAGTACTTC. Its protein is CASSLGLQGVYEQYF.

The chain's CDR3 is CSARDRVGGGQQFF. The CDR3 DNA sequence: TGCAGTGCTAGAGATAGAGTTGGGGGAGGCCAGCAGTTCTTC. This sequence joins TRBV20-1 and TRBJ2-1; D might be TRBD2 (6 bases). Germline V lookup: CDR1 DFQATT, CDR2 SNEGSKA (reference sequence). The CDR3 has 14 residues. V shed 0 bases and J shed 11 bases, with 17 bases lying between them.

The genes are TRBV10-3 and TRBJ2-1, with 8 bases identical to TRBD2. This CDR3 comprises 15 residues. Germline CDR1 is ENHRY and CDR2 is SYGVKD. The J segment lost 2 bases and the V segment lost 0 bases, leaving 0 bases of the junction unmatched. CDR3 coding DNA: TGTGCCATCAGTGAGTCGACTAGCGCCTACAATGAGCAGTTCTTC. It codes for CAISESTSAYNEQFF.

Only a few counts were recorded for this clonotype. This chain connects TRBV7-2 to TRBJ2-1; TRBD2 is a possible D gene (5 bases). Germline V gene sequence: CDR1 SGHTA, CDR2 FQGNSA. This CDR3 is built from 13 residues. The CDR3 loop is CASGMSSYNEQFF. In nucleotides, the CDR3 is TGTGCAAGCGGTATGAGCTCCTACAATGAGCAGTTCTTC.

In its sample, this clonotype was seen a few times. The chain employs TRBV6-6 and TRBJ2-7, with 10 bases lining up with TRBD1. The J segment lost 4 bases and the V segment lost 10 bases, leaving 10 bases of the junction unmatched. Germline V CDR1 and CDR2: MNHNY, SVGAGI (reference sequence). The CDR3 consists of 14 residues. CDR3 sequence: CAISDRGRGYEQYF. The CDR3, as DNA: TGTGCCATCAGCGACAGGGGGCGGGGATACGAGCAGTACTTC.

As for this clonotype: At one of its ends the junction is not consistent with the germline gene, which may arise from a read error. The chain's CDR3 is CAGRPDRAYRYTF. The CDR3 nucleotides are TGTGCCGGCAGACCCGACAGGGCCTATCGCTACACCTTC. This sequence joins TRBV10-3 and TRBJ1-2; 7 bases match TRBD1. Germline V gene sequence: CDR1 ENHRY, CDR2 SYGVKD. CDR3 length: 13 residues.